This passage covers 28 T cell receptor beta chains from one sample sequenced in a study of blood T cells in healthy people across ages. Combining a sample-barcoded 5' primer with a J-beta primer mix, a second PCR ran for 7 to 11 cycles. TCRdb re-derived calls from the 5' RACE reads in MiXCR, one entry per CDR3 protein. The sample shows hundreds of thousands of distinct CDR3 sequences, roughly 60% of them seen only once. Sequences were obtained from blood. These receptors originate from a man aged 25 to 40 in good health.

The chain carries TRBV10-3 and TRBJ2-1; 13 bases map to TRBD2. Per the germline V gene, CDR1 is ENHRY and CDR2 is SYGVKD. V was clipped by 5 bases and J by 10 bases; unmatched bases: 8. The CDR3 length is 15 residues. Written as DNA, the CDR3 is TGTGCCATCAGTTTCACTAGCGGGGGGGTTTCGGAGCAGTTCTTC. It translates to CAISFTSGGVSEQFF.

V usage is TRBV20-1 and J usage is TRBJ1-6, with 7 bases fitting TRBD1. Germline loops: CDR1 DFQATT, CDR2 SNEGSKA (reference sequence). V lost 1 base, J lost 10 bases, and 7 bases stayed unmatched. CDR3 length: 14 amino acids. CDR3: CSARAGTAGSPLHF. The CDR3 DNA is TGCAGTGCTAGAGCCGGGACAGCGGGCTCACCCCTCCACTTT.

This chain links TRBV4-3 with TRBJ2-5, with D perhaps given as TRBD1 or TRBD2 (5 bases each). CDR3 length: 15 residues. V was pared by 0 bases and J by 5 bases, with 13 bases between. CDR1 is LGHNA and CDR2 is YSLEER in the germline V gene. The CDR3, as DNA: TGCGCCAGCAGCCAAGATTGGGACCGAGCGGAGACCCAGTACTTC. Translating it yields CASSQDWDRAETQYF.

This rearrangement joins TRBV4-2 to TRBJ1-1; 9 bases line up with TRBD1. V lost 4 bases to trimming and J lost 4 bases; unmatched junction nucleotides: 7. This CDR3 region has 15 residues. Per germline, CDR1 LGHNA and CDR2 YNFKEQ. The CDR3 nucleotides read TGTGCCAGCAGCCCGACGACAGGGGGAAGCACTGAAGCTTTCTTT. Amino acid sequence: CASSPTTGGSTEAFF.

The rearrangement links TRBV9 to TRBJ1-2; 8 bases agree with TRBD1. Germline CDR1 is SGDLS and CDR2 is YYNGEE. Trimming cost V 3 bases and J 5 bases; bases outside gene matches: 3. The CDR3 length is 13 residues. The CDR3 DNA follows: TGTGCCAGCAGCGGAAACAGGGGGTATGGCTACACCTTC. Translated: CASSGNRGYGYTF.

The V call is TRBV29-1, the J call TRBJ2-7, with TRBD1 matching over 7 bases. V dropped 3 bases and J dropped 2; count of bases not matched to a gene: 4. The germline V gene has CDR1 SQVTM and CDR2 ANQGSEA. This CDR3 has 13 amino acids. DNA for the CDR3: TGCAGCGTTGAGAGGGACAGTCCCTACGAGCAGTACTTC. Translating gives CSVERDSPYEQYF.

The rearrangement uses TRBV5-1 and TRBJ2-3; possible D gene TRBD2, 5 bases. This CDR3 spans 13 amino acids. In germline, CDR1 is SGHRS, CDR2 YFSETQ. Trimming took 7 bases from V and 2 from J, leaving 11 bases between them. CDR3 amino acids: CASGERNTDTQYF. In DNA form, the CDR3 reads TGCGCCAGCGGCGAGCGGAACACAGATACGCAGTATTTT.

The chain employs TRBV3-1 and TRBJ2-4; 9 bases match TRBD2. Trimming removed 1 base from V and 7 bases from J; junction bases left unmatched: 5. Germline values: CDR1 LGHDT, CDR2 YNNKEL (reference sequence). The CDR3 runs to 15 residues. The CDR3 sequence is CASSQATGTSNIQYF. The CDR3, as DNA: TGTGCCAGCAGCCAAGCTACCGGGACTAGCAACATTCAGTACTTC.

In its sample, this clonotype was seen a few times. The chain is built from TRBV10-3 and TRBJ2-7; 10 nucleotides match TRBD1. J was trimmed by 7 bases and V by 3 bases; bases with no gene match: 6. This CDR3 is built from 14 residues. Looked up from germline, CDR1 is ENHRY and CDR2 is SYGVKD. The CDR3 region is CAISDGTGEEEQYF. The DNA of the CDR3 is TGTGCCATCAGTGACGGGACAGGGGAGGAAGAGCAGTACTTC.

The chain employs TRBV29-1 and TRBJ2-4; 7 nucleotides align to TRBD1. The closer fit of TRBJ2-7 to the DNA end suggests the J call may be wrong. CDR3 length: 12 residues. Germline loops: CDR1 SQVTM, CDR2 ANQGSEA. This chain's CDR3 is CSVPGQRYEQYF. The CDR3 nucleotides are TGCAGCGTTCCGGGACAGAGATACGAGCAGTACTTC.

The rearrangement joins TRBV7-9 to TRBJ2-7, with 16 bases aligning to TRBD2. Germline lookup yields CDR1 SEHNR and CDR2 FQNEAQ (reference sequence). The CDR3 has 19 amino acids. Trimming removed 4 bases from V and 9 bases from J; junction bases left unmatched: 18. The CDR3 here is CASSSETGTSGGEYGVQYF. In DNA, the CDR3 is TGTGCCAGCAGCTCAGAAACCGGGACTAGCGGGGGGGAATACGGAGTGCAGTACTTC. The variable domain in full, completed from reference TRBV7-9 and TRBJ2-7, reads DTGVSQNPRHKITKRGQNVTFRCDPISEHNRLYWYRQTLGQGPEFLTYFQNEAQLEKSRLLSDRFSAERPKGSFSTLEIQRTEQGDSAMYLCASSSETGTSGGEYGVQYFGPGTRLTVT.

The rearrangement uses TRBV24-1 and TRBJ2-5, with D unclear. The CDR3 is 16 residues long. With 0 bases removed from V and 5 bases from J, the gap between germline ends came to 15 bases. The germline gives CDR1 KGHDR, CDR2 SFDVKD. CDR3 residues: CATSDLSFGSRETQYF. CDR3 coding DNA: TGTGCCACCAGTGATTTGTCGTTTGGGTCGCGGGAGACCCAGTACTTC.

This clonotype was recorded only once. The chain has TRBV2 and TRBJ2-4; no reliable D call. The end of the DNA aligns better with TRBJ2-5, so the J call may be wrong. The CDR3 covers 10 residues. From germline, CDR1 is SNHLY and CDR2 FYNNEI. The CDR3, as DNA: TGTGCCAGCCTCAAAGAGACCCAGTACTTC. Translated, it gives CASLKETQYF.

The chain couples TRBV29-1 to TRBJ2-1; 8 bases match TRBD2. CDR1 and CDR2 from the germline V gene are SQVTM and ANQGSEA. V gave up 4 bases and J gave up 6 bases; unmatched junction bases: 5. The CDR3 sequence is 13 residues long. The CDR3 DNA reads TGCAGCGTTGCGGGGGGGCAAGGCAATGAGCAGTTCTTC. Encoded protein: CSVAGGQGNEQFF.

The chain is built from TRBV6-6 and TRBJ2-3, with TRBD2 identical over 9 bases. V was pared by 2 bases and J by 4 bases, with 10 bases of the junction left unmatched. Looked up from germline, CDR1 is MNHNY and CDR2 is SVGAGI (reference sequence). The CDR3 contains 17 residues. CDR3: CASSYAGGEEFADTQYF. The CDR3 coding sequence is TGTGCCAGCAGTTACGCGGGGGGGGAGGAGTTCGCAGATACGCAGTATTTT.

V gene TRBV7-8 combines with J gene TRBJ2-2, with D hard to call. The CDR3 contains 15 residues. V lost 5 bases, J lost 7 bases, and 17 bases lay in between. The germline CDR1 and CDR2 sequences are SGHVS and FQNEAQ. The CDR3 here is CASSLDRWQSGELFF. In DNA form, the CDR3 reads TGTGCCAGCAGCCTAGATAGGTGGCAGAGCGGGGAGCTGTTTTTT.

This chain links TRBV14 with TRBJ1-2, with D possibly matching TRBD1 (6 bases). Germline lookup yields CDR1 SGHDN and CDR2 FVKESK. CDR3 length: 13 residues. The V end was cut by 5 bases, the J end by 5 bases, with 12 bases between. The CDR3 is CASSKNTGYGYTF. Written as DNA, the CDR3 is TGTGCCAGCAGCAAGAACACAGGGTATGGCTACACCTTC.

The rearrangement uses TRBV20-1 and TRBJ2-7, with D perhaps TRBD1 (5 bases). This CDR3 has 13 amino acids. The V gene's germline CDR1 is DFQATT and CDR2 SNEGSKA (reference sequence). V lost 2 bases and J 4 bases, leaving 12 bases between the germline ends. The CDR3 region is CSARSDRQYEQYF. The DNA of the CDR3 is TGCAGTGCTAGATCTGACAGACAATACGAGCAGTACTTC.

This clonotype was detected once. The chain employs TRBV20-1 and TRBJ2-7; tentatively, D is TRBD2 (7 bases). Germline loops: CDR1 DFQATT, CDR2 SNEGSKA (reference sequence). This CDR3 spans 13 amino acids. V gave up 5 bases and J gave up 7 bases, with 18 bases separating them. CDR3 DNA sequence: TGCAGTGCTCCGACCGGGGGGCAGGTGGAGCAGTACTTC. Translating it yields CSAPTGGQVEQYF.

The chain joins TRBV15 to TRBJ2-1; 7 bases match TRBD1. The CDR3 loop spans 19 amino acids. From germline, CDR1 is LNHNV and CDR2 YYDKDF (reference sequence). V was pared by 0 bases and J by 5 bases, with 16 bases of the junction left unmatched. CDR3: CATSRDLVSRGWVHNEQFF. CDR3 nucleotides: TGTGCCACCAGCAGAGATCTTGTTAGCAGGGGGTGGGTCCACAATGAGCAGTTCTTC.

The chain carries TRBV27 and TRBJ2-1; 9 nucleotides line up with TRBD1. This CDR3 comprises 15 residues. Germline CDR1 and CDR2: MNHEY and SMNVEV (reference sequence). The J segment lost 5 bases and the V segment lost 1 base, leaving 3 bases of the junction unmatched. The CDR3 DNA is TGTGCCAGCAGTTTATACAGGGGGCTTAACAATGAGCAGTTCTTC. Protein product: CASSLYRGLNNEQFF.

The chain is built from TRBV9 and TRBJ2-5; D perhaps matches TRBD1 (6 bases). Trimming left V 3 bases short and J 4 bases short, with 13 bases between. Germline V gene sequence: CDR1 SGDLS, CDR2 YYNGEE. The CDR3 has 14 amino acids. CDR3 sequence reads: CASSAHRVGETQYF. In DNA, the CDR3 is TGTGCCAGCAGCGCACACAGGGTCGGAGAGACCCAGTACTTC.

The rearrangement links TRBV5-6 to TRBJ2-3; TRBD1 or TRBD2 may be the D gene (5 bases each). Germline V lookup: CDR1 SGHDT, CDR2 YYEEEE. V dropped 5 bases and J dropped 4 bases, with 11 bases sitting between them. The CDR3 spans 13 residues. The CDR3: CASRTLGADTQYF. CDR3 DNA sequence: TGTGCCAGCAGAACACTAGGGGCAGATACGCAGTATTTT.

The chain is built from TRBV7-8 and TRBJ2-2; TRBD1 is a possible D gene (6 bases). CDR1 is SGHVS and CDR2 is FQNEAQ in the germline V gene. The V end lost 5 bases, the J end lost 1 base, and 14 bases lay between the germline ends. There are 16 residues in the CDR3. In DNA, the CDR3 is TGTGCCAGCAGCGGACCATCGGGACAGAACACCGGGGAGCTGTTTTTT. This codes for CASSGPSGQNTGELFF.

CDR3 sequence: CASSHRQGPYEKLFF. The DNA of the CDR3 is TGTGCCAGCAGCCATAGACAGGGACCTTATGAAAAACTGTTTTTT. The V and J genes are TRBV21-1 and TRBJ1-4; TRBD1 is taken as the D call from the table, unchecked against the DNA. TRBV21-1 is given as a pseudogene. CDR3 length: 15 amino acids.

The chain employs TRBV7-2 and TRBJ2-6, with D unclear. Germline lookup yields CDR1 SGHTA and CDR2 FQGNSA. This CDR3 is built from 16 residues. The V end was cut by 4 bases, the J end by 1 base, with 11 bases between. CDR3 sequence reads: CASSSPAGSGANVLTF. CDR3 nucleotide sequence: TGTGCCAGCAGCTCACCGGCCGGGTCTGGGGCCAACGTCCTGACTTTC.

This clonotype was counted a few times. The chain employs TRBV29-1 and TRBJ2-3, with a weak D call TRBD1 (5 bases). There are 13 residues in the CDR3. Germline-derived CDR1 and CDR2 are SQVTM and ANQGSEA. The V end was cut by 3 bases, the J end by 2 bases, with 9 bases between. CDR3 protein: CSVDRASTDTQYF. The DNA for the CDR3 is TGCAGCGTTGACAGGGCATCCACAGATACGCAGTATTTT.

The genes are TRBV6-5 and TRBJ2-3; no firm D call. The CDR3 is made up of 14 amino acids. Germline V lookup: CDR1 MNHEY, CDR2 SVGAGI. V lost 0 bases and J 4 bases, leaving 8 bases between the germline ends. CDR3 bases: TGTGCCAGCAGTTACTCCGACTCCGCAGATACGCAGTATTTT. Its translation: CASSYSDSADTQYF.